The rows below give T cell receptor beta chains drawn from one sample of a study of early T cells in non-severe SARS-CoV-2 infection. TCRdb redid the calling of the 5' RACE reads with MiXCR, one entry per CDR3 protein. This table has tens of thousands of distinct CDR3 sequences, about 5.7% appearing once. The sequenced sample consisted of whole blood. Receptors originate from an adult who was a healthcare worker with PCR-confirmed SARS-CoV-2 infection or an uninfected control (not recorded which). Each CDR3 is given with its conserved first and last residue. D genes are given only for firm matches. Some rows have no size entry. The others give once, few or many, or a class for an expanded clone.

CDR3nt: TGTGCCAGCTCACTTCAGGGCGCCGGGGAGCTGTTTTTT; CDR3aa: CASSLQGAGELFF; j_gene: TRBJ2-2; d_gene: .; abundance: few; v_gene: TRBV18
CDR3nt: TGTGCCAGCAGCTTAGGGGGCCCTAGCAATGAGCAGTTCTTC; CDR3aa: CASSLGGPSNEQFF; j_gene: TRBJ2-1; d_gene: .; abundance: .; v_gene: TRBV7-3
CDR3nt: TGCAGTGCTAGAAGTCAGAGCACTGAAGCTTTCTTT; CDR3aa: CSARSQSTEAFF; j_gene: TRBJ1-1; d_gene: .; abundance: many; v_gene: TRBV20-1
CDR3nt: TGTGCCAGCCGAAGGTCCCGGGACGCAAGGGGGGAGCTGTTTTTT; CDR3aa: CASRRSRDARGELFF; j_gene: TRBJ2-2; d_gene: .; abundance: many; v_gene: TRBV6-1
CDR3nt: TGTGCCAGCAGCTTAGCGTGGACCGGGACCGCCTACACCTTC; CDR3aa: CASSLAWTGTAYTF; j_gene: TRBJ1-2; d_gene: .; abundance: few; v_gene: TRBV7-8
CDR3nt: TGTGCCAGCAGCGCCTGGACAGGGGGCGCCTATGGCTACACCTTC; CDR3aa: CASSAWTGGAYGYTF; j_gene: TRBJ1-2; d_gene: TRBD1; abundance: many; v_gene: TRBV5-4
CDR3nt: TGTGCCAGCAGTTTAGGTTTCCAGGAATTAAATCAGCCCCAGCATTTT; CDR3aa: CASSLGFQELNQPQHF; j_gene: TRBJ1-5; d_gene: .; abundance: many; v_gene: TRBV12-3/TRBV12-4
CDR3nt: TGTGCCACCAGCCGAGGGGGGGAGGCCTATGGCTACACCTTC; CDR3aa: CATSRGGEAYGYTF; j_gene: TRBJ1-2; d_gene: .; abundance: many; v_gene: TRBV10-3
CDR3nt: TGTGCCAGCAGCCCGTCCGGTAGCGTCACTGAAGCTTTCTTT; CDR3aa: CASSPSGSVTEAFF; j_gene: TRBJ1-1; d_gene: .; abundance: few; v_gene: TRBV3-1
CDR3nt: TGTGCCACCAGGAAATCGACGAACACTGAAGCTTTCTTT; CDR3aa: CATRKSTNTEAFF; j_gene: TRBJ1-1; d_gene: .; abundance: many; v_gene: TRBV24-1
CDR3nt: TGCGCCAGCAGTGATTTAGGTGGCGATGAGCAGTTCTTC; CDR3aa: CASSDLGGDEQFF; j_gene: TRBJ2-1; d_gene: .; abundance: many; v_gene: TRBV10-1
CDR3nt: TGTGCCAGCAGTTCCAGCGGGGGGACCGGGGAGCTGTTTTTT; CDR3aa: CASSSSGGTGELFF; j_gene: TRBJ2-2; d_gene: TRBD2; abundance: many; v_gene: TRBV12-3/TRBV12-4
CDR3nt: TGCAGTGCGGGGACTAGTGGGAATGAGCAGTTCTTC; CDR3aa: CSAGTSGNEQFF; j_gene: TRBJ2-1; d_gene: TRBD2; abundance: many; v_gene: TRBV20-1
CDR3nt: TGCGCCAGCAGCTTGGTATCCGCCGAAAAACTGTTTTTT; CDR3aa: CASSLVSAEKLFF; j_gene: TRBJ1-4; d_gene: .; abundance: many; v_gene: TRBV5-1
CDR3nt: TGCAGTGCTACCCGGACTAGCGGGAACGAGCAGTTCTTC; CDR3aa: CSATRTSGNEQFF; j_gene: TRBJ2-1; d_gene: TRBD2; abundance: many; v_gene: TRBV20-1
CDR3nt: TGTGCCAGCAGCCCTGACAGCGCGAGCTCCTACAATGAGCAGTTCTTC; CDR3aa: CASSPDSASSYNEQFF; j_gene: TRBJ2-1; d_gene: .; abundance: many; v_gene: TRBV7-6